One sample yielded the 16 T cell receptor beta chains listed below, sequenced in a study of T cell repertoires in cytomegalovirus infection. TCRdb ran MiXCR on the reads and lists one entry per CDR3 protein. The profile covers around 550,000 distinct CDR3 sequences, with around 27% appearing a single time and roughly an eighth taken by the ten largest. Material: PBMCs. Receptor source: a human donor in good health (CMV status not recorded). Some clones in this sample may be carry-over from other donors' samples.

This clonotype was seen more than once but under ten times. The genes are TRBV7-6 and TRBJ2-3; 13 bases are a match to TRBD2. V shed 6 bases and J 6 bases; nucleotides not matched to a gene: 15. Germline V gene data show CDR1 as SGHVS and CDR2 as FNYEAQ. This CDR3 spans 18 amino acids. The CDR3 DNA is TGTGCCAGCAGGACGACGCCGCTACTAGCGGGAGGGCGGGATACGCAGTATTTT. Encoded protein: CASRTTPLLAGGRDTQYF. Looking up the rest from reference TRBV7-6 and TRBJ2-3 gives the full variable domain: GAGVSQSPRYKVTKRGQDVALRCDPISGHVSLYWYRQALGQGPEFLTYFNYEAQQDKSGLPNDRFSAERPEGSISTLTIQRTEQRDSAMYRCASRTTPLLAGGRDTQYFGPGTRLTVL.

This clonotype appeared a few times. This chain connects TRBV7-2 to TRBJ2-1, with a tentative D call TRBD2 (5 bases). V was pared by 4 bases and J by 4 bases, with 17 bases between. Looked up from germline, CDR1 is SGHTA and CDR2 is FQGNSA. The CDR3 extends over 16 amino acids. The CDR3 nucleotides read TGTGCCAGCAGCTCCGAGCGGATAAGGACTTACAATGAGCAGTTCTTC. It encodes CASSSERIRTYNEQFF.

This clonotype came up a few times. The genes are TRBV19 and TRBJ1-5, with D unclear. This CDR3 spans 14 amino acids. From germline, CDR1 is LNHDA and CDR2 SQIVND (reference sequence). Trimming pared 6 bases from V and 0 bases from J, leaving 9 bases between. DNA for the CDR3: TGTGCCAGTAGAAAGAGCTATAGCAATCAGCCCCAGCATTTT. The encoded protein is CASRKSYSNQPQHF.

The chain recombines TRBV19 with TRBJ2-2; no firm D call. Trimming took off 4 bases at V and 6 bases at J, with 15 bases between the two ends. CDR3 length equals 15 residues. The germline CDR1 and CDR2 sequences are LNHDA and SQIVND (reference sequence). The CDR3 spells CASSSRAPAAGELFF. The CDR3 DNA is TGTGCCAGTAGTAGTCGGGCCCCCGCGGCCGGGGAGCTGTTTTTT.

The chain employs TRBV24-1 and TRBJ2-3, with TRBD1 matching over 8 bases. Germline loops: CDR1 KGHDR, CDR2 SFDVKD. V trimming: 7 bases; J trimming: 0 bases; junction bases outside the gene matches: 11. This CDR3 region has 17 residues. The CDR3: CATRHRGTGTSTDTQYF. The CDR3 DNA follows: TGTGCCACCAGGCATAGAGGGACAGGAACTAGCACAGATACGCAGTATTTT.

The chain is built from TRBV20-1 and TRBJ2-5, with no clear D. The CDR3 is 12 residues long. The germline V and J ends were trimmed by 3 bases and 1 base, with 6 bases remaining between them. Germline CDR1 is DFQATT and CDR2 is SNEGSKA (reference sequence). The CDR3 sequence: CSASGPQETQYF. The CDR3, as DNA: TGCAGTGCTAGCGGGCCCCAAGAGACCCAGTACTTC.

A word on this clonotype: Given a much more abundant clone one base away, this may be a read error. The chain uses TRBV7-2 and TRBJ2-1; TRBD2 matches at 13 bases. Germline CDR1 SGHTA, CDR2 FQGNSA. The CDR3 is made up of 18 amino acids. After removal of 4 bases from V and 4 bases from J, the junction contained 10 bases not matched to a gene. The CDR3 DNA reads as TGTACCAGCAGCTCATATGGGGGGGGACTAGCGGGGTACAATGAGCAGTTCTTC. Its protein is CTSSSYGGGLAGYNEQFF.

This sequence joins TRBV19 and TRBJ2-1; 7 bases are shared with TRBD2. V gave up 8 bases and J gave up 0 bases; unmatched junction bases: 10. This CDR3 is built from 16 residues. In germline, CDR1 is LNHDA, CDR2 SQIVND (reference sequence). CDR3 nucleotides: TGTGCCAGTGAGGGGAGGGCGGGTGGCTCCTACAATGAGCAGTTCTTC. Translation: CASEGRAGGSYNEQFF.

This clonotype was counted between two and nine times. This chain connects TRBV7-9 to TRBJ1-1, with a possible D match to TRBD1 (5 bases). This CDR3 is built from 15 residues. Germline CDR1 and CDR2: SEHNR and FQNEAQ (reference sequence). V was shortened by 6 bases and J by 0 bases, with 14 bases between the two germline ends. This CDR3 is CASRARQGMNTEAFF. In nucleotides, the CDR3 is TGTGCCAGCAGAGCCCGGCAGGGAATGAACACTGAAGCTTTCTTT. Using reference TRBV7-9 and TRBJ1-1 for the parts outside the CDR3, the full variable domain is DTGVSQNPRHKITKRGQNVTFRCDPISEHNRLYWYRQTLGQGPEFLTYFQNEAQLEKSRLLSDRFSAERPKGSFSTLEIQRTEQGDSAMYLCASRARQGMNTEAFFGQGTRLTVV.

The table lists this clonotype with many counts. CDR3 in amino acids: CASSSGTGGVYGYTF. DNA of the CDR3: TGTGCCAGTAGTTCCGGGACAGGGGGTGTCTATGGCTACACCTTC. The chain has TRBV19 and TRBJ1-2, with 11 nucleotides matching TRBD1. Germline V gene sequence: CDR1 LNHDA, CDR2 SQIVND (reference sequence). The J segment lost 4 bases and the V segment lost 5 bases, leaving 6 bases of the junction unmatched. The CDR3 length is 15 residues.

V is TRBV7-8 and J is TRBJ1-2; D ambiguous. The CDR3 is 13 amino acids. Per the germline V gene, CDR1 is SGHVS and CDR2 is FQNEAQ. Trimming cost V 5 bases and J 7 bases, with 14 bases left between them. The CDR3 loop is CASSPMMGAGYTF. The CDR3 coding sequence is TGTGCCAGCAGCCCGATGATGGGTGCTGGCTACACCTTC.

The V call is TRBV7-9, the J call TRBJ1-2, with TRBD1 as a possible D gene (5 bases). V lost 1 base, J lost 1 base, and 10 bases lay in between. The CDR3 spans 15 residues. The germline CDR1 and CDR2 sequences are SEHNR and FQNEAQ (reference sequence). In DNA form, the CDR3 reads TGTGCCAGCAGCTTAGACCCAGGGTATAACTATGGCTACACCTTC. Its translation: CASSLDPGYNYGYTF.

The chain carries TRBV24-1 and TRBJ2-3; 10 nucleotides line up with TRBD1. The CDR3 totals 14 residues. V shed 4 bases and J 5 bases; nucleotides not matched to a gene: 2. The germline CDR1 and CDR2 sequences are KGHDR and SFDVKD. The CDR3 nucleotides are TGTGCCACCAGTGACCGGGACAGGGGAGATACGCAGTATTTT. As protein: CATSDRDRGDTQYF.

The chain has TRBV20-1 and TRBJ1-3, with 7 bases lining up with TRBD1. This CDR3 is built from 15 residues. Trimming at V came to 2 bases and at J to 1 base, leaving 5 bases not matched to a gene. CDR1 and CDR2 (germline): DFQATT, SNEGSKA (reference sequence). For the CDR3, the DNA is TGCAGTGCTAGACAGGGGGGATCATCTGGAAACACCATATATTTT. Translating gives CSARQGGSSGNTIYF.

The gene calls are TRBV14 and TRBJ1-1; D is undetermined. The germline V and J ends were trimmed by 0 bases and 11 bases, with 13 bases remaining between them. Germline-derived CDR1 and CDR2 are SGHDN and FVKESK. CDR3 length: 13 residues. CDR3: CASSQDLWVRAFF. DNA of the CDR3: TGTGCCAGCAGCCAAGATCTATGGGTACGGGCTTTCTTT.

The chain is built from TRBV7-4 and TRBJ2-5; 9 positions match TRBD1. This CDR3 comprises 16 residues. CDR1 is SGHVT and CDR2 is SQSDAQ in the germline V gene. V shed 5 bases, J shed 3 bases, and the junction held 10 bases outside the gene matches. CDR3 amino acids: CASSPLWTGEKETQYF. The CDR3 DNA is TGTGCCAGCAGCCCATTGTGGACAGGGGAGAAAGAGACCCAGTACTTC.